Listed here is a single TCR beta chain. Its antigen specificity is not known. Base qualities are not provided; no much larger clone lies one nucleotide away. The data are from a study of blood T cells in healthy people across ages (dated by TCRdb to about 2015). With regard to the full study: Template switching captured roughly one uniquely barcoded TCR beta cDNA molecule per two T cells in model experiments. The study measured age-related changes in TCR beta repertoire diversity using deep sequencing normalized with unique cDNA molecular identifiers. Four age groups were formed from the donors: young (average approximately 15 years), middle-aged (less than 40), aged (roughly 58) and long-lived (less than 85). To avoid experimental bias, donors of different ages were distributed randomly across sequencing lanes. Two additional independent replicas of 1 million unique cDNA reads from the same blood draw were analyzed for two donors (one aged 18 to 30 and one aged 80 or older).

Beyond this particular receptor, the publication reports: Observed TCR beta diversity per million T cells fell roughly linearly with age, and a significant reduction was already apparent by age around 36. The CMV infection status of donors was not known, potentially confounding age-related changes in expanded clonotypes. Observed TCR beta diversity correlated strongly with the percentage of naive T cells measured by flow cytometry. Because profiling used bulk unsorted PBMCs, naive and antigen-experienced compartments could not be compared conclusively. Estimates of total diversity based on one million sequenced T cells were considered lower bounds and underestimates. Compared with the aged group, the long-lived group had more naive CD4+ T cells, fewer expanded clones and increased TCR diversity, suggesting age selection.

Receptor amplification or capture employed 5' RACE. The second PCR ran for roughly 7 to 12 cycles and used a J-beta primer mix along with a sample-barcoded 5' primer. A template-switch 5' adaptor carrying 12 random nucleotides introduced a unique molecular identifier onto each TCR beta cDNA molecule. Each sample yielded at least 2.5 million CDR3-containing paired-end reads. First-strand cDNA was synthesized from all RNA with the Mint cDNA synthesis kit, primed by a TRBC-specific oligonucleotide. Following uracil-DNA glycosylase treatment, all cDNA underwent a first 18-cycle PCR with the universal primers M1SS and BC2_uni_R. The original methods were these. For normalization, 1 million high-quality reads were randomly selected from each sample, with every read carrying a distinct molecular identifier. Instead of being binned into consensus sequences, reads that shared molecular identifiers were thrown out. MiTCR, with a Q25 quality threshold and the strictest error-elimination algorithm, was used for CDR3 identification, clonotype clustering and error correction. A nonparametric unseen species model with Euler transformation was used to estimate a lower bound on total TCR beta diversity. TCRdb reanalyzed the raw reads on its own, using fastp at Q25 for trimming and MiXCR for clone calling, and kept in-frame beta chains. A single entry per CDR3 protein holds the most common genes and DNA from its merged rows. Clone size and V and J calls follow TCRdb, not the original study. The sample profile shows approximately 2,000,000 distinct CDR3 sequences; about 39% of them were found once. 23% of the sample is held by the ten biggest clonotypes.

There are 14 amino acids in the CDR3, from cysteine to phenylalanine inclusive. The DNA shown is the 42-base CDR3, in frame from base 1. Cut back by 1 base and 3 bases, the V and J ends lie 10 bases apart. CDR1 and CDR2 were assigned from the germline V gene as SGHVS and FQNEAQ. The 40 or so donors, aged about 6 to 95 years, were systemically healthy Caucasian individuals from Russia. Around 9.9 milliliters of peripheral blood were collected from each donor into EDTA-treated Vacutainer tubes. PBMCs were isolated by Ficoll-Paque density-gradient centrifugation, with at least 6 million obtained per sample. Trizol reagent was used to extract total RNA from PBMCs, with at least 6 micrograms per sample. For every donor, an aliquot of PBMCs went through flow cytometry to measure the percentages of naive CD45RAhigh/CD27high T cells.

This TCR was sampled from a human donor in good health. The receptor chain draws on TRBV7-8 and TRBJ2-7, with the D gene call left open. Specimen: blood. The CDR3 corresponds to CASSLGSGFYEQYF. The nucleotides are TGTGCCAGCAGCTTAGGGTCAGGATTCTACGAGCAGTACTTC.